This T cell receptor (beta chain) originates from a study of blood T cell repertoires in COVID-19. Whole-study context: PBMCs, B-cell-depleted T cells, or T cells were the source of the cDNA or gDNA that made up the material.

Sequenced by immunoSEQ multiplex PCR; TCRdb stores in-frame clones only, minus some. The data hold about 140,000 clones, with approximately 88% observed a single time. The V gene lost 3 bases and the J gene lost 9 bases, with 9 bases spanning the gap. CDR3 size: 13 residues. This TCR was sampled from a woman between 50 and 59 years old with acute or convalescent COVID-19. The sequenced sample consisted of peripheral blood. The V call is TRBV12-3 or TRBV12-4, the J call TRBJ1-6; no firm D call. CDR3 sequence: CASSFSEGSPLHF. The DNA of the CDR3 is TGTGCCAGCAGTTTTTCGGAGGGTTCACCCCTCCACTTT.